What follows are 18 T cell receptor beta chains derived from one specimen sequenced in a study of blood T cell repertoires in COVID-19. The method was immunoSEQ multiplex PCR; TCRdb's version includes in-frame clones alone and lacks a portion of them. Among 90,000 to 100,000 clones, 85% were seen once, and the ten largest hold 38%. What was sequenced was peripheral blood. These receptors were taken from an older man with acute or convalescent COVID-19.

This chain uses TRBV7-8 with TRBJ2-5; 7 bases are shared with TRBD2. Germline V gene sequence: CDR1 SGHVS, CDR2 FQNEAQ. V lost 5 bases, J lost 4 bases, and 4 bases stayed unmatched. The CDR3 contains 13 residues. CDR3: CASSPGEGETQYF. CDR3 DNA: TGTGCCAGCAGCCCGGGGGAGGGAGAGACCCAGTACTTC.

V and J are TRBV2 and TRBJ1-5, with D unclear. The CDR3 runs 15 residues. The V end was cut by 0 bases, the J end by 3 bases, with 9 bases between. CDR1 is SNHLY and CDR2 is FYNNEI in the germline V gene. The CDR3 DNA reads TGTGCCAGCAGTGAAGCGCATCCTAACAATCAGCCCCAGCATTTT. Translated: CASSEAHPNNQPQHF.

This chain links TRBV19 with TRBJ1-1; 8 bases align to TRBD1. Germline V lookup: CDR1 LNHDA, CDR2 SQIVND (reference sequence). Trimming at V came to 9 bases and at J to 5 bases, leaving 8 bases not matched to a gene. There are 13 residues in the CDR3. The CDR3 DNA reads TGTGCCAGCAGCAGGGGGCTGGAGACTGAAGCTTTCTTT. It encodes CASSRGLETEAFF.

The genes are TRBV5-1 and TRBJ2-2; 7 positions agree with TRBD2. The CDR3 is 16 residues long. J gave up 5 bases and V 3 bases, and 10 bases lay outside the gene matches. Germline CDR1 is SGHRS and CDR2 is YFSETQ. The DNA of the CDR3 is TGCGCCAGCAGCTCACCTAGCGGCCGAACGACCGGGGAGCTGTTTTTT. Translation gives CASSSPSGRTTGELFF. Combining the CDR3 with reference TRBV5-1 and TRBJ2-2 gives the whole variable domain KAGVTQTPRYLIKTRGQQVTLSCSPISGHRSVSWYQQTPGQGLQFLFEYFSETQRNKGNFPGRFSGRQFSNSRSEMNVSTLELGDSALYLCASSSPSGRTTGELFFGEGSRLTVL.

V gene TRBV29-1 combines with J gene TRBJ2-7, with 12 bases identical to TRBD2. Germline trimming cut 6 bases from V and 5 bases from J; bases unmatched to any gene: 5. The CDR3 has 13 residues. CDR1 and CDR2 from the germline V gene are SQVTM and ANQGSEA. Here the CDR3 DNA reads TGCAGCGTAGAGACTAGCGGGAGTGACGAGCAGTACTTC. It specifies CSVETSGSDEQYF.

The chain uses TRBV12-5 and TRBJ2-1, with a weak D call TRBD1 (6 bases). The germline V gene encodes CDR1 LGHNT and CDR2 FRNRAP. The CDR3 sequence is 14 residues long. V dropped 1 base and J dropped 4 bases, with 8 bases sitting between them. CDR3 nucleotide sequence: TGTGCTAGTGGTTTGGCCACAGGGTACAATGAGCAGTTCTTC. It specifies CASGLATGYNEQFF.

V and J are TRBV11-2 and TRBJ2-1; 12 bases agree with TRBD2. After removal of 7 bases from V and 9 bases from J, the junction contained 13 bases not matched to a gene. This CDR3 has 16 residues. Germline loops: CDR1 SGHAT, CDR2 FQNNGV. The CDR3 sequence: CASINTGLAGFGEQFF. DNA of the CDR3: TGTGCCAGCATAAATACAGGACTAGCGGGATTTGGTGAGCAGTTCTTC.

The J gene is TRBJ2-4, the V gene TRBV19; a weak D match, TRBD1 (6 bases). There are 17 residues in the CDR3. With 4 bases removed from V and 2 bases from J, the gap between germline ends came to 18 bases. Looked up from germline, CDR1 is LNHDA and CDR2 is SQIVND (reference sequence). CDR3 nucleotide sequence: TGTGCCAGTAGTAGTTCCCAGGGGCGGGTCCCCAAAAACATTCAGTACTTC. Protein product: CASSSSQGRVPKNIQYF.

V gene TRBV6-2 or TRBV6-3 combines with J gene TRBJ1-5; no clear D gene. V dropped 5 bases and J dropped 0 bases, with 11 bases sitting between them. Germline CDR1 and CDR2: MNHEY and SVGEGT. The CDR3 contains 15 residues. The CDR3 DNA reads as TGTGCCAGCAGTAAAACTCCGTATAGCAATCAGCCCCAGCATTTT. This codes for CASSKTPYSNQPQHF.

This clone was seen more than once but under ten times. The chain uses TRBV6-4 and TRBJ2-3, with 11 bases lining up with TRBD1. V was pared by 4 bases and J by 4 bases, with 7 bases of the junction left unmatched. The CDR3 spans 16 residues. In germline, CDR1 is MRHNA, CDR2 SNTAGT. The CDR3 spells CASSGTGTGGPDTQYF. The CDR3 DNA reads TGTGCCAGCAGTGGGACCGGGACAGGGGGTCCAGATACGCAGTATTTT.

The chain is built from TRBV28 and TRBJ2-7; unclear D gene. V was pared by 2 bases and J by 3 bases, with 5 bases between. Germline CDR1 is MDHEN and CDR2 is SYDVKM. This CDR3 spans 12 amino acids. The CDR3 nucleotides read TGTGCCAGCAGTTTACCCCGCTACGAGCAGTACTTC. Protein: CASSLPRYEQYF.

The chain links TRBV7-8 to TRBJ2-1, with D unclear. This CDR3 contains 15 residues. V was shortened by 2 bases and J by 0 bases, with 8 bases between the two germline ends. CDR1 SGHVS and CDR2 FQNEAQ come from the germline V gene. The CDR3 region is CASSLFSASYNEQFF. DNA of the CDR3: TGTGCCAGCAGCTTATTCAGTGCCTCCTACAATGAGCAGTTCTTC.

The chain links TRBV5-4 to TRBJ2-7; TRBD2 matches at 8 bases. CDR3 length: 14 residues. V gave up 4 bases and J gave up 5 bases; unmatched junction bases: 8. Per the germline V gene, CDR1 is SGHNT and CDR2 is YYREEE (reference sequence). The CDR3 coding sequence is TGTGCCAGCAGCGCGGGACTAGAACCCCACGAGCAGTACTTC. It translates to CASSAGLEPHEQYF.

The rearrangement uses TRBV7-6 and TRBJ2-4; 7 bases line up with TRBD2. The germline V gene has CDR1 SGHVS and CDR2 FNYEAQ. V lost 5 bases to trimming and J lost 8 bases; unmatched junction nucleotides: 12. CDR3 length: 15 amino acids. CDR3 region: CASSPRELGRDIQYF. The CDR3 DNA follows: TGTGCCAGCAGCCCCCGGGAGTTAGGGAGGGACATTCAGTACTTC.

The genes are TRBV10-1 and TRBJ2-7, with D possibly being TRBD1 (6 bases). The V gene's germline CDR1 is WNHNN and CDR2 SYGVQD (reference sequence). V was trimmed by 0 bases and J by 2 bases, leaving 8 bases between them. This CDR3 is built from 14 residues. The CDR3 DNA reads TGCGCCAGCAGTGAGTCGACAGGCCCCTACGAGCAGTACTTC. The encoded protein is CASSESTGPYEQYF.

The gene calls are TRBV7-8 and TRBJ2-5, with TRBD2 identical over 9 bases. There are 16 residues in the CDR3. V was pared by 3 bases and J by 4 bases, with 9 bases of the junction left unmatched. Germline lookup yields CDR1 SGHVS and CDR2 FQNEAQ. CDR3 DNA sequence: TGTGCCAGCAGCTTGACCGATAGCGGGAGAGGAGAGACCCAGTACTTC. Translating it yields CASSLTDSGRGETQYF.

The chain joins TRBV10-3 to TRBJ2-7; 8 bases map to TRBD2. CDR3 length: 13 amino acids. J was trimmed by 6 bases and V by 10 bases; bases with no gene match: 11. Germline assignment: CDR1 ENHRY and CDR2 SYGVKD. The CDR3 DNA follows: TGTGCCACGGCAGAGCGGGAGATCGGCGAGCAGTACTTC. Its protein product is CATAEREIGEQYF.

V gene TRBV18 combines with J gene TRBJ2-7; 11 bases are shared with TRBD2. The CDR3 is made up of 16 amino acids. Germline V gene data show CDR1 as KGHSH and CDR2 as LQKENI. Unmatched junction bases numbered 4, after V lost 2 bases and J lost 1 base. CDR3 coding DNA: TGTGCCAGCTCACCAAAGACTAGCGGGAAATCCTACGAGCAGTACTTC. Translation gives CASSPKTSGKSYEQYF.